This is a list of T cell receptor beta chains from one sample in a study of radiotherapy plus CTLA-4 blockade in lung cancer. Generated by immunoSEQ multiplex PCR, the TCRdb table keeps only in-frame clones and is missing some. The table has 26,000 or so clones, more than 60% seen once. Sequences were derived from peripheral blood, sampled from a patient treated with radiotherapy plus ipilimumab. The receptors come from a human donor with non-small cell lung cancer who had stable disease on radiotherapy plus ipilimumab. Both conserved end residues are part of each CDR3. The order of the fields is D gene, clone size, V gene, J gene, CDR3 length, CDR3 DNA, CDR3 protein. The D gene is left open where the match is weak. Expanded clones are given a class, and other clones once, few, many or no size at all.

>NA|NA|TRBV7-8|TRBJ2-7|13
TGTGCCAGCAGCTTAGGGGCTAAGTACGAGCAGTACTTC
CASSLGAKYEQYF
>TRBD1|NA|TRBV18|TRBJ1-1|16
TGTGCCAGCTCACTTAGACAGGGGGGTATGAACACTGAAGCTTTCTTT
CASSLRQGGMNTEAFF
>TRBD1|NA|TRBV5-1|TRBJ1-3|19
TGCGCCAGCCGGCTTGAGGTAGGGGGCGGTCAGCGTTCTGGAAACACCATATATTTT
CASRLEVGGGQRSGNTIYF
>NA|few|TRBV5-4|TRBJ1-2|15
TGTGCCAGCAGCTTGGGGGCAAGGGTGAGGGATGGCTACACCTTC
CASSLGARVRDGYTF
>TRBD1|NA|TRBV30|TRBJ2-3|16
TGTGCCTGGAGTGTAATCCGGACAGGTCGTGCAGATACGCAGTATTTT
CAWSVIRTGRADTQYF
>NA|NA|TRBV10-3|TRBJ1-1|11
TGTGCCATCAGCGACAGTCTTGAAGCTTTCTTT
CAISDSLEAFF
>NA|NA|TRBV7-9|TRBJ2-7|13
TGTGCCAGCAGCTCGGACGGTTTCAACGAGCAGTACTTC
CASSSDGFNEQYF
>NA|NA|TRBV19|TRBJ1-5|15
TGTGCCAGTAGTATGGTCGGGAACAGCAATCAGCCCCAGCATTTT
CASSMVGNSNQPQHF
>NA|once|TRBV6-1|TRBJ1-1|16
TGTGCCAGCAGTGCCTTTTTACAAGGGGCGAACACTGAAGCTTTCTTT
CASSAFLQGANTEAFF
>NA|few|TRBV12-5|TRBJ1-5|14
TGTGCTAGTGTAAAGGACCTTAGCAATCAGCCCCAGCATTTT
CASVKDLSNQPQHF
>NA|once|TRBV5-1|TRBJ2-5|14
TGCGCCAGCAGCTTGGGACAGCAGCAAGAGACCCAGTACTTC
CASSLGQQQETQYF
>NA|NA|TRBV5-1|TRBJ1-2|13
TGCGCCAGCAGCTTGCAGGGAGGCTATGGCTACACCTTC
CASSLQGGYGYTF
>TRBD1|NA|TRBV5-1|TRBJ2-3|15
TGCGCCAGCAGCTCAGGGGGTCGCAGCACAGATACGCAGTATTTT
CASSSGGRSTDTQYF
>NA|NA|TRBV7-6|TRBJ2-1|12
TGTGCCAGCAGCTTAGGAGTCAATGAGCAGTTCTTC
CASSLGVNEQFF
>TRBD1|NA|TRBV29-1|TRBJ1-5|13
TGCAGCGTTAGGGGACAGCGAGATCAGCCCCAGCATTTT
CSVRGQRDQPQHF
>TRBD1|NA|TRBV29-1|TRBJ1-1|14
TGCAGCGTTGACCTTAGGACAGGGACCACTGAAGCTTTCTTT
CSVDLRTGTTEAFF
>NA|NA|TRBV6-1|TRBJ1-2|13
TGTGCCAGCAGTGCCAGGGGAAACTATGGCTACACCTTC
CASSARGNYGYTF
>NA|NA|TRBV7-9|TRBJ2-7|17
TGTGCCAGCAGCCAGACAATATCACCGGGACGCCCCTACGAGCAGTACTTC
CASSQTISPGRPYEQYF
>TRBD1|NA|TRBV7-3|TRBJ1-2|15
TGTGCCAGCAGCCCCAAGGGACAGGGGACCCACGGCTACACCTTC
CASSPKGQGTHGYTF
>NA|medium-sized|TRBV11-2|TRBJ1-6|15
TGTGCCAGCAGCTTAGATCGGTCGAGCCTTCTAACCCTCCACTTT
CASSLDRSSLLTLHF
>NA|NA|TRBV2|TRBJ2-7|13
TGTGCCAGCAGACGAGGGAGTTGGGGCGAGCAGTACTTC
CASRRGSWGEQYF
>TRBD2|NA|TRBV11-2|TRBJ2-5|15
TGTGCCAGCAGCCCGGGAGGACTAGCGGGGGAGACCCAGTACTTC
CASSPGGLAGETQYF
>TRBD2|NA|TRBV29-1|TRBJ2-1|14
TGCAGCGTTGGGTACTCTCCTAGCGGCAATGAGCAGTTCTTC
CSVGYSPSGNEQFF
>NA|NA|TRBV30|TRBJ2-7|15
TGTGCCTGGAGTCATGGACACACTAGCTCCTACGAGCAGTACTTC
CAWSHGHTSSYEQYF
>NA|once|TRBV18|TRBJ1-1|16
TGTGCCAGCTCACCTTTTGCCGTTGCGGACTCTCGTTTAGCTTTCTTT
CASSPFAVADSRLAFF
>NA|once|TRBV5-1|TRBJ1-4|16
TGCGCCAGCAGCCCGGGTTCGGCTTCAACTAATGAAAAACTGTTTTTT
CASSPGSASTNEKLFF
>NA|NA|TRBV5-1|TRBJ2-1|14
TGCGCCAGCAGCTTGGGGGACTCCGGGAATGAGCAGTTCTTC
CASSLGDSGNEQFF
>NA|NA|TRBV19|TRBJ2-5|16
TGTGCCAGTAGTATATCCCAGGGGACCTGGGGAGAGACCCAGTACTTC
CASSISQGTWGETQYF
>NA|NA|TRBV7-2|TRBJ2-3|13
TGTGCCAGCAGCTTTGTTCCGGAAAATACGCAGTATTTT
CASSFVPENTQYF
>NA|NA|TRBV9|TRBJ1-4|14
TGTGCCAGCAGCGTAGAAGGTTTTGGGGAAAAACTGTTTTTT
CASSVEGFGEKLFF